The TCR beta chain under discussion was sequenced for a study of cytomegalovirus exposure and HLA in healthy donors. Study in general: Early released data comprised tens of millions of unique TCRs from HLA-typed donors.

The donors, nominally healthy at sampling, likely had unrecorded immune exposures. In the case of this clone: Its antigen remains unknown.

The CDR3 length is 13 residues. Germline values: CDR1 MNHEY, CDR2 SVGAGI. Trimming took 0 bases from V and 8 from J, leaving 5 bases between them. General study points: An assumption of roughly uniform sequencing depth across donors underlay the presence/absence analyses.

With 60 Vbeta and 13 Jbeta primers, the PCR was carried out. Sequenced by immunoSEQ multiplex PCR; TCRdb stores in-frame clones only, minus some. This sample's clone table lists roughly 71,000 clones. This chain uses TRBV6-5 with TRBJ1-6, with D unresolved. The sample comprised PBMCs. The clonotype comes from a woman aged 40 to 55 in good health and CMV-seropositive. CDR3: CASSYSSDSPLHF. The CDR3 nucleotides are TGTGCCAGCAGTTACTCGAGTGATTCACCCCTCCACTTT.